A single sample is the source of the 24 T cell receptor beta chains below, sequenced in a study of cytomegalovirus exposure and HLA in healthy donors. It was with 60 Vbeta and 13 Jbeta primers that the PCR ran. Assay used: immunoSEQ multiplex PCR; TCRdb lists only in-frame clones, some missing. The sample lists around 120,000 clones, just under 80% seen once, with approximately 1.7% in the top ten. The specimen sequenced was PBMCs. The receptor source for this set is a woman in her 40s in good health and CMV-seronegative.

This chain links TRBV5-1 with TRBJ2-7; the match to TRBD1 covers 8 bases. The CDR3 length is 13 residues. Trimming removed 4 bases from V and 1 base from J; junction bases left unmatched: 1. The germline V gene has CDR1 SGHRS and CDR2 YFSETQ. The CDR3, as DNA: TGCGCCAGCAGCCGGACAGGGTCCTACGAGCAGTACTTC. It specifies CASSRTGSYEQYF. The full variable domain, completed using reference TRBV5-1 and TRBJ2-7, is KAGVTQTPRYLIKTRGQQVTLSCSPISGHRSVSWYQQTPGQGLQFLFEYFSETQRNKGNFPGRFSGRQFSNSRSEMNVSTLELGDSALYLCASSRTGSYEQYFGPGTRLTVT.

The chain combines TRBV18 with TRBJ2-3, with 7 positions matching TRBD2. The CDR3 runs 18 residues. Trimming took 0 bases from V and 2 from J; bases not matched to a gene: 11. Germline CDR1 is KGHSH and CDR2 is LQKENI. CDR3 nucleotide sequence: TGTGCCAGCTCACCACCGCCGGGTGGAGCGGGGCCCACAGATACGCAGTATTTT. Encoded protein: CASSPPPGGAGPTDTQYF.

The chain recombines TRBV5-1 with TRBJ1-4; D is undetermined. Germline V gene sequence: CDR1 SGHRS, CDR2 YFSETQ. Trimming took off 2 bases at V and 0 bases at J, with 8 bases between the two ends. The CDR3 consists of 15 residues. CDR3 nucleotide sequence: TGCGCCAGCAGCTTTAACACCGCAACTAATGAAAAACTGTTTTTT. Translation: CASSFNTATNEKLFF.

This clone came up once. V gene TRBV10-3 combines with J gene TRBJ2-7, with 11 bases fitting TRBD2. Germline V lookup: CDR1 ENHRY, CDR2 SYGVKD. The J segment lost 7 bases and the V segment lost 6 bases, leaving 8 bases of the junction unmatched. This CDR3 contains 14 residues. In DNA form, the CDR3 reads TGTGCCATCAGCACTCTAGCGGGAGGAGAGGAGCAGTACTTC. Translated, it gives CAISTLAGGEEQYF.

The chain carries TRBV9 and TRBJ1-5; D is unclear. This CDR3 comprises 12 residues. CDR1 and CDR2 (germline): SGDLS, YYNGEE. The ends were cut back, 4 bases at V and 4 bases at J, with 6 bases in the middle. The CDR3 coding sequence is TGTGCCAGCAGCTCGGGAAATCAGCCCCAGCATTTT. This codes for CASSSGNQPQHF. Using reference TRBV9 and TRBJ1-5 for the parts outside the CDR3, the full variable domain is DSGVTQTPKHLITATGQRVTLRCSPRSGDLSVYWYQQSLDQGLQFLIQYYNGEERAKGNILERFSAQQFPDLHSELNLSSLELGDSALYFCASSSGNQPQHFGDGTRLSIL.

This chain uses TRBV5-6 with TRBJ2-1, with 9 bases fitting TRBD2. The length of the CDR3 is 16 residues. The junction had 5 bases not matched to a gene; V was cut back by 0 bases and J by 4 bases. Germline lookup yields CDR1 SGHDT and CDR2 YYEEEE. The CDR3 bases are TGTGCCAGCAGCTTGGGTTGGAGCGGGGGGTACAATGAGCAGTTCTTC. Translating gives CASSLGWSGGYNEQFF.

The rearrangement joins TRBV6-5 to TRBJ1-4, with D perhaps matching TRBD1 (5 bases). The CDR3 length is 14 residues. V lost 7 bases to trimming and J lost 0 bases, with 9 bases between them. Germline values: CDR1 MNHEY, CDR2 SVGAGI. The CDR3, as DNA: TGTGCCAGCAAGGCGGGGCCAACTAATGAAAAACTGTTTTTT. This translates into CASKAGPTNEKLFF.

The chain is built from TRBV11-2 and TRBJ2-3; D may be TRBD2 (6 bases). CDR1 and CDR2 from the germline V gene are SGHAT and FQNNGV. The germline V and J ends were trimmed by 3 bases and 0 bases, with 7 bases remaining between them. The CDR3 covers 14 residues. CDR3 loop: CASSLDYSTDTQYF. DNA of the CDR3: TGTGCCAGCAGCTTGGACTATAGCACAGATACGCAGTATTTT.

The rearrangement uses TRBV5-4 and TRBJ1-1; D call uncertain. V lost 3 bases and J lost 1, with 10 bases in between. CDR1 SGHNT and CDR2 YYREEE come from the germline V gene (reference sequence). This CDR3 has 14 residues. CDR3 residues: CASSSQAGNTEAFF. For the CDR3, the DNA is TGTGCCAGCAGCTCCCAGGCGGGGAACACTGAAGCTTTCTTT.

The rearrangement links TRBV7-6 to TRBJ2-7; D may be TRBD2 (6 bases). The CDR3 consists of 16 residues. Germline CDR1 reads SGHVS; CDR2 reads FNYEAQ. Deletions cut 5 bases from V and 6 bases from J, with 23 bases between. For the CDR3, the DNA is TGTGCCAGCAGCCCAACAGCGGCCGGGAGCGGTGGCGAGCAGTACTTC. Translation: CASSPTAAGSGGEQYF.

This clone is categorized as medium-sized (0.01 to 0.1%). The rearrangement links TRBV7-9 to TRBJ1-1; D ambiguous. In germline, CDR1 is SEHNR, CDR2 FQNEAQ (reference sequence). V dropped 4 bases and J dropped 1 base, with 13 bases sitting between them. This CDR3 spans 15 amino acids. The CDR3 bases are TGTGCCAGCAGCTACTCGAGGGCAGGGAACACTGAAGCTTTCTTT. This sequence encodes CASSYSRAGNTEAFF.

This chain links TRBV6-1 with TRBJ2-5; 9 bases are a match to TRBD1. Germline loops: CDR1 MNHNS, CDR2 SASEGT. This CDR3 has 15 residues. The J segment lost 2 bases and the V segment lost 5 bases, leaving 6 bases of the junction unmatched. The CDR3, as DNA: TGTGCCAGCAGTCGTCCGGGACAGGGACAAGAGACCCAGTACTTC. Translated: CASSRPGQGQETQYF.

The rearrangement joins TRBV19 to TRBJ1-2; 7 nucleotides line up with TRBD1. CDR3 size: 14 residues. The germline gives CDR1 LNHDA, CDR2 SQIVND (reference sequence). After removal of 7 bases from V and 2 bases from J, the junction contained 7 bases not matched to a gene. The CDR3 coding sequence is TGTGCCAGTAACCAGGGGGGCCTGAACTATGGCTACACCTTC. Residues: CASNQGGLNYGYTF.

Comment on this clone: A junction boundary mismatches the germline segment, possibly from a read error. The chain recombines TRBV5-6 with TRBJ2-6, with D possibly being TRBD1 (5 bases). The CDR3 extends over 16 amino acids. The germline gives CDR1 SGHDT, CDR2 YYEEEE. The CDR3 loop is CASSPPQGAGANGLTF. In DNA form, the CDR3 reads TGTGCCAGCAGCCCCCCGCAAGGGGCTGGGGCCAACGGCCTGACTTTC.

This chain joins TRBV5-1 and TRBJ1-1; unclear D gene. With 3 bases removed from V and 3 bases from J, the gap between germline ends came to 21 bases. Germline CDR1 reads SGHRS; CDR2 reads YFSETQ. This CDR3 contains 17 residues. The CDR3 DNA follows: TGCGCCAGCAGCTCACACTTAAGGGAGGTGGGCGACACTGAAGCTTTCTTT. Amino acids: CASSSHLREVGDTEAFF.

The rearrangement links TRBV27 to TRBJ1-2, with D maybe TRBD1 (6 bases). Trimming stripped 5 bases from V and 7 bases from J, with 20 bases between. Germline CDR1 is MNHEY and CDR2 is SMNVEV (reference sequence). There are 15 residues in the CDR3. The CDR3 sequence: CASSTPGQPWTGYTF. In DNA form, the CDR3 reads TGTGCCAGCAGTACCCCCGGACAGCCGTGGACTGGCTACACCTTC.

The gene calls are TRBV2 and TRBJ2-7; 10 bases line up with TRBD2. Germline lookup yields CDR1 SNHLY and CDR2 FYNNEI. Unmatched junction bases numbered 7, after V lost 2 bases and J lost 6 bases. This CDR3 comprises 15 residues. The CDR3 region has the DNA TGTGCCAGCAGTGAAATTCTAGCGGGAGCAAGCGAGCAGTACTTC. Translated: CASSEILAGASEQYF.

Regarding this clone: One end of the junction varies from germline; a read error may be responsible. This sequence joins TRBV27 and TRBJ2-7; a weak D match, TRBD2 (6 bases). CDR3 length equals 14 residues. From germline, CDR1 is MNHEY and CDR2 SMNVEV (reference sequence). The chain's CDR3 is CASSPPGLSSEQYF. As DNA, the CDR3 is TGTGCCAGCAGTCCGCCGGGACTTTCCTCCGAGCAGTACTTC.

The chain uses TRBV28 and TRBJ2-7; weak D call: TRBD1 (5 bases). CDR3 size: 14 residues. Trimming cost V 5 bases and J 2 bases, with 13 bases left between them. The germline V gene has CDR1 MDHEN and CDR2 SYDVKM. The CDR3 spells CASSLGHYPYEQYF. The CDR3 region has the DNA TGTGCCAGCAGTCTCGGACACTATCCCTACGAGCAGTACTTC.

This clone was detected a few times. In nucleotides, the CDR3 is TGTGCCAGCACCCAGGGATCCGGGGAGCTGTTTTTT. It specifies CASTQGSGELFF. V gene TRBV28 combines with J gene TRBJ2-2; a possible D gene is TRBD1 (5 bases). The germline gives CDR1 MDHEN, CDR2 SYDVKM. V dropped 7 bases and J dropped 6 bases, with 9 bases sitting between them. CDR3 length: 12 residues.

The gene calls are TRBV5-1 and TRBJ2-1, with 8 bases identical to TRBD1. CDR1 is SGHRS and CDR2 is YFSETQ in the germline V gene. The CDR3 spans 15 residues. The J segment lost 4 bases and the V segment lost 0 bases, leaving 3 bases of the junction unmatched. This chain's CDR3 is CASSLEGQVYNEQFF. CDR3 in DNA: TGCGCCAGCAGCTTGGAGGGACAGGTATACAATGAGCAGTTCTTC.

The gene calls are TRBV6-5 and TRBJ2-6; 7 bases are shared with TRBD2. The CDR3 contains 15 residues. V gave up 8 bases and J gave up 2 bases; unmatched junction bases: 6. CDR1 and CDR2 (germline): MNHEY, SVGAGI. The CDR3 DNA sequence: TGTGCCAGCGTGGGGAGGGGCGCTGGGGCCAACGTCCTGACTTTC. It codes for CASVGRGAGANVLTF.

The chain employs TRBV19 and TRBJ2-7; TRBD2 might be the D (6 bases). The CDR3 length is 13 residues. CDR1 is LNHDA, CDR2 SQIVND, per germline (reference sequence). Trimming removed 5 bases from V and 3 bases from J, with 11 bases in between. The chain's CDR3 is CASSRREYYEQYF. The CDR3 nucleotides are TGTGCCAGTAGTCGTCGGGAGTACTACGAGCAGTACTTC.

The CDR3 is CASSHGTGGDETQYF. The CDR3 region has the DNA TGCGCCAGCAGCCACGGGACAGGGGGGGATGAGACCCAGTACTTC. The rearrangement joins TRBV5-1 to TRBJ2-5; 11 nucleotides line up with TRBD1. After removal of 4 bases from V and 5 bases from J, the junction contained 7 bases not matched to a gene. The V gene's germline CDR1 is SGHRS and CDR2 YFSETQ. CDR3 length equals 15 residues.